Presented here are 29 T cell receptor beta chains from one specimen sequenced in a study of T cell responses to AZD1222 COVID-19 vaccine. The table came from immunoSEQ multiplex PCR; TCRdb's copy has only in-frame clones and leaves some out. The table records about 190,000 clones, around 92% of them present only once. Specimen: peripheral blood, collected on day 0 of AZD1222 vaccination. The source of these receptors is an adult in good health.

The genes are TRBV5-1 and TRBJ2-2; the D is unclear. CDR1 is SGHRS and CDR2 is YFSETQ in the germline V gene. V shed 4 bases and J shed 6 bases, with 16 bases lying between them. This CDR3 comprises 15 residues. The CDR3 region has the DNA TGCGCCAGCAGCCCGGCCGCGTGGGGTGCCGGGGAGCTGTTTTTT. The encoded protein is CASSPAAWGAGELFF.

This sequence joins TRBV30 and TRBJ1-3, with no clear D. CDR1 is GTSNPN and CDR2 is SVGIG in the germline V gene (reference sequence). CDR3 length: 16 residues. V lost 0 bases and J 0 bases, leaving 12 bases between the germline ends. DNA for the CDR3: TGTGCCTGGAGTGTACCTCTAATACCCTCTGGAAACACCATATATTTT. Protein: CAWSVPLIPSGNTIYF.

The rearrangement links TRBV28 to TRBJ1-5; TRBD1 is a possible D gene (5 bases). V lost 7 bases and J lost 2, with 15 bases in between. This CDR3 is built from 15 residues. Germline V gene lookup returns CDR1 MDHEN and CDR2 SYDVKM. As DNA, the CDR3 is TGTGCCAGCACTACGTCCCGGGGCGGCAATCAGCCCCAGCATTTT. As protein: CASTTSRGGNQPQHF.

In this sample, this clone turned up once. The rearrangement joins TRBV5-4 to TRBJ2-3; the D gene is possibly TRBD2 (5 bases). With 4 bases removed from V and 6 bases from J, the gap between germline ends came to 21 bases. Germline CDR1 SGHNT, CDR2 YYREEE (reference sequence). CDR3 length: 16 amino acids. In DNA form, the CDR3 reads TGTGCCAGCAGCCACGCACTAGGCACGGGCGGGGATACGCAGTATTTT. It is translated as CASSHALGTGGDTQYF. The full variable domain, completed using reference TRBV5-4 and TRBJ2-3, is ETGVTQSPTHLIKTRGQQVTLRCSSQSGHNTVSWYQQALGQGPQFIFQYYREEENGRGNFPPRFSGLQFPNYSSELNVNALELDDSALYLCASSHALGTGGDTQYFGPGTRLTVL.

This clone was seen a single time. The chain uses TRBV7-2 and TRBJ1-3, with 12 nucleotides matching TRBD1. The CDR3 loop spans 17 amino acids. Trimming at V came to 4 bases and at J to 5 bases, leaving 9 bases not matched to a gene. Germline V gene sequence: CDR1 SGHTA, CDR2 FQGNSA. The CDR3 DNA follows: TGTGCCAGCAGCTCTATCGGGACAGGGGGCGTCAGAAACACCATATATTTT. Translation: CASSSIGTGGVRNTIYF.

This clone occurred once. The chain carries TRBV30 and TRBJ1-1; no firm D call. The CDR3 loop spans 12 amino acids. Trimming took off 3 bases at V and 6 bases at J, with 11 bases between the two ends. Germline CDR1 GTSNPN, CDR2 SVGIG (reference sequence). This CDR3 is CAWRAWRAEAFF. CDR3 coding DNA: TGTGCCTGGAGAGCTTGGAGGGCTGAAGCTTTCTTT.

This chain connects TRBV6-1 to TRBJ1-1, with a possible D match to TRBD1 (5 bases). Trimming left V 6 bases short and J 4 bases short, with 24 bases between. The CDR3 is 17 amino acids. The germline CDR1 and CDR2 sequences are MNHNS and SASEGT. DNA of the CDR3: TGTGCCAGCAGGGAAACGTACAGGCCATATCGGGGCACTGAAGCTTTCTTT. This sequence encodes CASRETYRPYRGTEAFF.

This chain uses TRBV9 with TRBJ2-2; TRBD2 might be the D (6 bases). In germline, CDR1 is SGDLS, CDR2 YYNGEE. Trimming pared 3 bases from V and 6 bases from J, leaving 6 bases between. The CDR3 contains 12 residues. The CDR3 reads CASSGLAGELFF. The CDR3, as DNA: TGTGCCAGCAGCGGACTAGCCGGGGAGCTGTTTTTT. The complete variable domain, with remaining parts taken from reference TRBV9 and TRBJ2-2, reads DSGVTQTPKHLITATGQRVTLRCSPRSGDLSVYWYQQSLDQGLQFLIQYYNGEERAKGNILERFSAQQFPDLHSELNLSSLELGDSALYFCASSGLAGELFFGEGSRLTVL.

This clone was picked up a small number of times. The chain joins TRBV27 to TRBJ1-2; 7 bases map to TRBD1. Germline CDR1 MNHEY, CDR2 SMNVEV (reference sequence). This CDR3 spans 15 amino acids. V shed 7 bases and J 2 bases; nucleotides not matched to a gene: 10. The DNA of the CDR3 is TGTGCCAGCACCCCATTCAGGGACAGCAACTATGGCTACACCTTC. Amino acids: CASTPFRDSNYGYTF.

The J gene is TRBJ2-7, the V gene TRBV7-6; D perhaps matches TRBD2 (6 bases). Trimming shortened V by 5 bases and J by 0 bases, and 23 bases separated the two germline ends. Germline CDR1 is SGHVS and CDR2 is FNYEAQ. This CDR3 is 18 amino acids long. CDR3 DNA: TGTGCCAGCAGCGCTAACCCCGCCATAGCGGCCGGCTCCTACGAGCAGTACTTC. This translates into CASSANPAIAAGSYEQYF.

The chain employs TRBV4-2 and TRBJ2-3, with D possibly being TRBD2 (5 bases). This CDR3 is built from 16 residues. V shed 5 bases and J shed 1 base, with 16 bases lying between them. The germline CDR1 and CDR2 sequences are LGHNA and YNFKEQ. The CDR3 region has the DNA TGTGCCAGCAGCAAAGCAGACGGGAAAGGCACAGATACGCAGTATTTT. This codes for CASSKADGKGTDTQYF.

V and J are TRBV21-1 and TRBJ2-2; the D call TRBD1 from the table was never checked on the DNA. TRBV21-1 counts as a pseudogene. There are 17 residues in the CDR3. CDR3 region: CASSKRLQGAVTGELFF. CDR3 DNA: TGTGCCAGCAGCAAAAGGCTGCAGGGGGCAGTCACCGGGGAGCTGTTTTTT.

The chain uses TRBV9 and TRBJ2-5; unclear D gene. Per germline, CDR1 SGDLS and CDR2 YYNGEE. This CDR3 has 13 amino acids. The V end was cut by 0 bases, the J end by 5 bases, with 8 bases between. The CDR3 sequence: CASSVVGWETQYF. The CDR3 DNA is TGTGCCAGCAGCGTAGTCGGATGGGAGACCCAGTACTTC.

The chain carries TRBV28 and TRBJ2-1, with 7 bases fitting TRBD2. The CDR3 is 16 amino acids. CDR1 is MDHEN and CDR2 is SYDVKM in the germline V gene. V gave up 2 bases and J gave up 9 bases; unmatched junction bases: 13. CDR3 DNA sequence: TGTGCCAGCAGTTTAGCGGGCCTAGCGGAGCGGGGTGAGCAGTTCTTC. Its translation: CASSLAGLAERGEQFF.

The chain combines TRBV7-2 with TRBJ1-5; D gene uncertain. Germline CDR1 is SGHTA and CDR2 is FQGNSA. This CDR3 is built from 13 residues. Deletions cut 2 bases from V and 0 bases from J, with 2 bases between. The DNA of the CDR3 is TGTGCCAGCAGCTTAATTAGCAATCAGCCCCAGCATTTT. Translation: CASSLISNQPQHF.

This sequence joins TRBV14 and TRBJ2-1, with D possibly TRBD1 on 6 matching bases. CDR1 and CDR2 from the germline V gene are SGHDN and FVKESK. The V end lost 4 bases, the J end lost 3 bases, and 25 bases lay between the germline ends. This CDR3 region has 19 residues. The CDR3 reads CASSPYPTPRDTNYNEQFF. The DNA of the CDR3 is TGTGCCAGCAGCCCTTACCCGACCCCCCGGGACACGAACTACAATGAGCAGTTCTTC.

The chain joins TRBV5-1 to TRBJ2-1; TRBD2 is a possible D gene (5 bases). V gave up 3 bases and J gave up 1 base, with 11 bases separating them. The germline V gene has CDR1 SGHRS and CDR2 YFSETQ. CDR3 size: 15 residues. The CDR3 region has the DNA TGCGCCAGCAGCTCAGAGGGCCAGTCCTACAATGAGCAGTTCTTC. Translation: CASSSEGQSYNEQFF.

The gene calls are TRBV14 and TRBJ2-5; the D call may be TRBD1 or TRBD2 (5 bases each). Trimming left V 0 bases short and J 4 bases short, with 15 bases between. Per germline, CDR1 SGHDN and CDR2 FVKESK. The CDR3 length is 16 residues. The CDR3 loop reads CASSQDPGRRAETQYF. The CDR3 bases are TGTGCCAGCAGCCAAGATCCAGGGAGAAGGGCAGAGACCCAGTACTTC. The entire variable domain, with the rest obtained from reference TRBV14 and TRBJ2-5, is as follows: EAGVTQFPSHSVIEKGQTVTLRCDPISGHDNLYWYRRVMGKEIKFLLHFVKESKQDESGMPNNRFLAERTGGTYSTLKVQPAELEDSGVYFCASSQDPGRRAETQYFGPGTRLLVL.

This sequence joins TRBV6-5 and TRBJ2-7; D might be TRBD1 (5 bases). The CDR3 sequence is 14 residues long. Germline loops: CDR1 MNHEY, CDR2 SVGAGI. Between the trimmed V and J ends, which lost 3 bases and 5 bases, there was a span of 14 bases. CDR3 loop: CASSYGLAGNEQYF. The CDR3 DNA reads TGTGCCAGCAGTTATGGGTTGGCAGGGAACGAGCAGTACTTC.

This clone was seen only a few times. This chain joins TRBV19 and TRBJ2-7; D possibly matches TRBD1 or TRBD2 (5 bases each). The germline gives CDR1 LNHDA, CDR2 SQIVND (reference sequence). V was shortened by 5 bases and J by 7 bases, with 15 bases between the two germline ends. This CDR3 region has 13 residues. CDR3 in amino acids: CASSGTRVGEQYF. The CDR3 DNA follows: TGTGCCAGTAGTGGGACCCGCGTTGGGGAGCAGTACTTC.

The chain uses TRBV7-3 and TRBJ2-2; no firm D call. Per germline, CDR1 SGHTA and CDR2 FQGTGA. The CDR3 is made up of 13 amino acids. Trimming removed 5 bases at V and 2 bases at J, with 6 bases between. CDR3 DNA sequence: TGTGCCAGCAGCCAGACAAACACCGGGGAGCTGTTTTTT. Its protein is CASSQTNTGELFF.

This clone was counted once. The chain employs TRBV20-1 and TRBJ2-7; D is unclear. Germline V gives CDR1 DFQATT, CDR2 SNEGSKA (reference sequence). This CDR3 contains 14 residues. The V and J ends lost 3 bases and 0 bases respectively, with 12 bases between them. In DNA, the CDR3 is TGCAGTGCTAGTATTGAGGCGAGCTCCTACGAGCAGTACTTC. Translating it yields CSASIEASSYEQYF.

As DNA, the CDR3 is TGTGCCAGCAGTTTTCCTGTGGGGCTAGCGGAGCCTCCGGAGCAGTTCTTC. The encoded protein is CASSFPVGLAEPPEQFF. The rearrangement joins TRBV28 to TRBJ2-1; TRBD2 agrees at 7 bases. Trimming took 3 bases from V and 10 from J; bases not matched to a gene: 18. The CDR3 consists of 17 residues. The germline V gene has CDR1 MDHEN and CDR2 SYDVKM.

The V call is TRBV12-5, the J call TRBJ2-1; the D is unclear. CDR3 size: 14 residues. V was shortened by 4 bases and J by 7 bases, with 14 bases between the two germline ends. Germline CDR1 LGHNT, CDR2 FRNRAP. In DNA, the CDR3 is TGTGCTAGTGGTTACGGTGGAGTTAGGAATGAGCAGTTCTTC. Protein sequence: CASGYGGVRNEQFF. The whole variable domain, filled in from reference TRBV12-5 and TRBJ2-1, reads DARVTQTPRHKVTEMGQEVTMRCQPILGHNTVFWYRQTMMQGLELLAYFRNRAPLDDSGMPKDRFSAEMPDATLATLKIQPSEPRDSAVYFCASGYGGVRNEQFFGPGTRLTVL.

The chain recombines TRBV11-2 with TRBJ2-7; possibly TRBD1 or TRBD2 for D (5 bases each). The CDR3 loop spans 17 amino acids. V dropped 2 bases and J dropped 3 bases, with 20 bases sitting between them. From germline, CDR1 is SGHAT and CDR2 FQNNGV. This chain's CDR3 is CASSLNRGQGSRYEQYF. In DNA form, the CDR3 reads TGTGCCAGCAGCTTAAACCGGGGTCAGGGATCCCGCTACGAGCAGTACTTC.

The chain links TRBV7-2 to TRBJ1-5; perhaps TRBD1 as D (6 bases). Trimming took off 2 bases at V and 7 bases at J, with 15 bases between the two ends. The V gene's germline CDR1 is SGHTA and CDR2 FQGNSA. The CDR3 is 15 amino acids. CDR3 in DNA: TGTGCCAGCAGCTTATATGGGGGCTTAGGACAGCCCCAGCATTTT. It encodes CASSLYGGLGQPQHF. Full variable domain (missing parts from reference TRBV7-2 and TRBJ1-5): GAGVSQSPSNKVTEKGKDVELRCDPISGHTALYWYRQSLGQGLEFLIYFQGNSAPDKSGLPSDRFSAERTGGSVSTLTIQRTQQEDSAVYLCASSLYGGLGQPQHFGDGTRLSIL.

V is TRBV28 and J is TRBJ1-2; D possibly corresponds to TRBD1 (5 bases). V was clipped by 8 bases and J by 4 bases, with 14 bases between them. This CDR3 has 13 residues. Germline V CDR1 and CDR2: MDHEN, SYDVKM. The CDR3 reads CASGQSGGYGYTF. In DNA, the CDR3 is TGTGCCAGCGGACAAAGTGGGGGCTATGGCTACACCTTC.

This chain joins TRBV30 and TRBJ1-1; TRBD1 is a possible D gene (6 bases). The germline gives CDR1 GTSNPN, CDR2 SVGIG (reference sequence). This CDR3 has 12 amino acids. V was shortened by 0 bases and J by 7 bases, with 9 bases between the two germline ends. CDR3 coding DNA: TGTGCCTGGAGTGTATTAGGGGGTGAAGCTTTCTTT. Encoded protein: CAWSVLGGEAFF.

The chain combines TRBV7-9 with TRBJ1-2; 8 nucleotides align to TRBD1. Germline lookup yields CDR1 SEHNR and CDR2 FQNEAQ (reference sequence). The trim removed 3 bases at V and 7 bases at J, leaving 10 bases unmatched. There are 15 residues in the CDR3. The CDR3 reads CASSLGQGASPGYTF. CDR3 coding DNA: TGTGCCAGCAGCTTGGGTCAGGGGGCGTCTCCTGGCTACACCTTC.